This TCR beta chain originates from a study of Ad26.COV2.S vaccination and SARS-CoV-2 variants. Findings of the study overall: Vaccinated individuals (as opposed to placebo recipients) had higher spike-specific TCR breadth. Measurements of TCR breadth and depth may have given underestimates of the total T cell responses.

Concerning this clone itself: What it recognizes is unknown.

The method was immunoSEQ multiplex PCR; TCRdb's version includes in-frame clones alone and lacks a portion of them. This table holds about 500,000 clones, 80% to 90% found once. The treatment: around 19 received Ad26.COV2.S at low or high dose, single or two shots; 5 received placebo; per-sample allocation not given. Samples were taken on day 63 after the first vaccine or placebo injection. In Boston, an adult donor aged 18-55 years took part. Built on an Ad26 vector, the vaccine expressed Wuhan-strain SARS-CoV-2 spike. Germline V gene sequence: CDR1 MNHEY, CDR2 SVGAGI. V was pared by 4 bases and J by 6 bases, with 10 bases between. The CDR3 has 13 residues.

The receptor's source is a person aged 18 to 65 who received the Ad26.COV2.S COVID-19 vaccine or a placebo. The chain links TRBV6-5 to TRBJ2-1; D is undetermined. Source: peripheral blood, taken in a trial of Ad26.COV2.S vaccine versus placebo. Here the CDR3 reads CASSFGPSNEQFF. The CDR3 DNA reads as TGTGCCAGCAGTTTCGGACCCTCCAATGAGCAGTTCTTC.